This T cell receptor beta chain was retrieved from a study of shared clonotypes between healthy human individuals. Positive CCR7 selection of CD45RO-negative cells yielded the naive CD8 cells, and terminally differentiated effector memory CD45RA+ cells were excluded. The germline V gene encodes CDR1 SGHVS and CDR2 FQNEAQ. The CDR3 totals 14 residues. V was trimmed by 0 bases and J by 1 base, leaving 6 bases between them. Clones were sequenced by immunoSEQ multiplex PCR, and TCRdb holds only the in-frame ones, with some missing. The sample contains about 2 million clones, approximately 94% of which appear only once.

This clonotype was obtained from a man aged 18 to 29 in good health. Specimen: naive CD8+ T cells sorted from blood. The chain employs TRBV7-8 and TRBJ1-1; maybe TRBD1 (5 bases). The CDR3 DNA is TGTGCCAGCAGCTTAGCGGGGGGGAACACTGAAGCTTTCTTT. Translating gives CASSLAGGNTEAFF.